The clone carrying this TCR beta chain was observed many times. Time point indicated: newly diagnosed GD, antithyroid drugs for less than 3 months. The TCR library was made from RNA extracted from PBMCs. CDR1 is SGHTA and CDR2 is FQGNSA in the germline V gene. The CDR3 runs 16 residues. Trimming left V 3 bases short and J 0 bases short, with 12 bases between. Through Arm-PCR of CDR3 regions and iRepertoire HTBI primers, TCR beta libraries were built. TCRdb reprocessed the multiplex PCR reads via MiXCR and lists one record per CDR3 protein. The data hold about 420,000 distinct CDR3 sequences, with over 15% observed a single time. The data stem from a study of regulatory T cells in long-lasting Graves disease. This sample was also put to use in a study of T cells in Graves' hyperthyroidism and ophthalmopathy.

The chain combines TRBV7-2 with TRBJ2-1; possibly TRBD2 for D (5 bases). The source material was peripheral blood mononuclear cells (PBMCs), sampled at new diagnosis, from a patient treated with antithyroid drugs. The TCR was taken from a woman between 18 and 29 years old with Graves disease. CDR3 DNA sequence: TGTGCCAGCAGCTTTCTAGCACAGAGCTCCTACAATGAGCAGTTCTTC. Protein product: CASSFLAQSSYNEQFF.